This passage covers 14 T cell receptor beta chains from one sample sequenced in a study of monozygotic twins with inflammatory bowel disease. From its re-call of the 5' RACE reads, TCRdb lists each CDR3 protein once, without DNA. This specimen shows under 200,000 distinct CDR3 sequences; the ten leading clones hold 2.8%. Material for sequencing was blood. These receptors all stem from a human donor with ulcerative colitis or Crohn's disease, or a healthy co-twin of an affected twin (not recorded which).

The V and J genes are TRBV20-1 and TRBJ2-1; TCRdb reports TRBD2, a call that lacks DNA to check it against. CDR1 DFQATT and CDR2 SNEGSKA come from the germline V gene (reference sequence). CDR3 size: 16 residues. CDR3 residues: CSALRLEGGKGNEQFF.

This chain connects TRBV28 to TRBJ2-3; TCRdb indicates TRBD1, and absent DNA this call remains unverified. CDR3 length equals 20 residues. CDR1 MDHEN and CDR2 SYDVKM come from the germline V gene. The CDR3 loop reads CASSFSDSIRQPTAADTQYF.

This sequence joins TRBV6-1 and TRBJ1-5; the TCRdb D gene call, TRBD1, has no DNA to confirm it. CDR1 and CDR2 (germline): MNHNS, SASEGT. The CDR3 runs 14 residues. This CDR3 is CASSATGLGQPQHF.

The chain joins TRBV7-8 to TRBJ1-4; no DNA is available, so the TRBD1 call from TCRdb remains unchecked. The CDR3 has 16 amino acids. Germline-derived CDR1 and CDR2 are SGHVS and FQNEAQ. Here the CDR3 reads CASSLAGGGANEKLFF.

V usage is TRBV5-1 and J usage is TRBJ1-1. The germline CDR1 and CDR2 sequences are SGHRS and YFSETQ. The CDR3 spans 15 residues. The CDR3 is CASSLANNRNTEAFF.

V is TRBV18 and J is TRBJ2-7; TCRdb names TRBD1, which stays unverified in the absence of DNA. The CDR3 has 14 residues. Germline V gene data show CDR1 as KGHSH and CDR2 as LQKENI. The CDR3 sequence is CASSPQPGTYEQYF. The whole variable domain, remainder taken from reference TRBV18 and TRBJ2-7, is NAGVMQNPRHLVRRRGQEARLRCSPMKGHSHVYWYRQLPEEGLKFMVYLQKENIIDESGMPKERFSAEFPKEGPSILRIQQVVRGDSAAYFCASSPQPGTYEQYFGPGTRLTVT.

The rearrangement uses TRBV5-1 and TRBJ2-7. This CDR3 comprises 14 residues. The germline gives CDR1 SGHRS, CDR2 YFSETQ. CDR3 sequence: CASSFGGSSYEQYF.

The rearrangement uses TRBV5-4 and TRBJ1-1; lacking DNA, the TRBD1 call made by TCRdb goes unchecked. The CDR3 sequence is 16 residues long. Germline lookup yields CDR1 SGHNT and CDR2 YYREEE (reference sequence). CDR3 loop: CASSPAGDSGDTEAFF.

The chain uses TRBV7-9 and TRBJ2-1; TCRdb outputs TRBD2, but without DNA this stays unchecked. The CDR3 covers 17 residues. The V gene's germline CDR1 is SEHNR and CDR2 FQNEAQ (reference sequence). The CDR3 loop reads CASSLPVGLAGGNEQFF.

The CDR3 reads CSVGGGANEQFF. The V gene is TRBV29-1, the J gene TRBJ2-1; TCRdb selects TRBD1, and the lack of DNA leaves this call unchecked. Germline V gives CDR1 SQVTM, CDR2 ANQGSEA. The CDR3 extends over 12 amino acids.

This chain links TRBV4-3 with TRBJ2-3; TCRdb's D call, TRBD1, is unchecked because there is no DNA. CDR3 length equals 16 residues. Germline-derived CDR1 and CDR2 are LGHNA and YSLEER. The CDR3 spells CASSQDGTTSPDTQYF.

The chain has TRBV28 and TRBJ1-1; TCRdb picks TRBD1, but there is no DNA to check that call. This CDR3 is 18 amino acids long. Germline CDR1 MDHEN, CDR2 SYDVKM. The CDR3: CASSPLRQASYWNTEAFF.

J is TRBJ2-1 and V is TRBV11-3. Germline CDR1 SGHNT, CDR2 YENEEA. The CDR3 contains 15 residues. CDR3 in amino acids: CASSLGSGAYNEQFF.

This chain joins TRBV6-1 and TRBJ1-2; the D call of TRBD1 rests on TCRdb alone, since no DNA is present to check it. The germline gives CDR1 MNHNS, CDR2 SASEGT. The CDR3 is 13 amino acids. CDR3 protein: CASREGQSYGYTF.